Listed here are 30 T cell receptor beta chains from one sample, sequenced in a study of control samples from healthy donors and cancer patients. The data were produced by immunoSEQ multiplex PCR, yet TCRdb's version contains in-frame clones alone and is incomplete. This table holds 190,000 or so clones, 80% to 95% found once. Sequencing was performed on blood. The receptors were sampled from a man aged 18 to 30 in good health.

The chain couples TRBV10-3 to TRBJ2-7, with D unclear. The ends were cut back, 4 bases at V and 2 bases at J, with 15 bases in the middle. Germline V gene data show CDR1 as ENHRY and CDR2 as SYGVKD. CDR3 length: 15 amino acids. The CDR3 here is CAISAEERGAYEQYF. The CDR3 DNA sequence: TGTGCCATCAGTGCAGAAGAGAGAGGTGCCTACGAGCAGTACTTC.

The V and J genes are TRBV6-6 and TRBJ2-2; no firm D call. The CDR3 has 13 residues. The V gene lost 2 bases and the J gene lost 7 bases, with 8 bases spanning the gap. CDR1 and CDR2 from the germline V gene are MNHNY and SVGAGI (reference sequence). In DNA, the CDR3 is TGTGCCAGCAGTTACGATACGGACGGGGAGCTGTTTTTT. Translating it yields CASSYDTDGELFF.

The chain couples TRBV6-5 to TRBJ1-1; perhaps TRBD1 as D (6 bases). This CDR3 contains 13 residues. CDR1 is MNHEY, CDR2 SVGAGI, per germline. V was shortened by 6 bases and J by 0 bases, with 8 bases between the two germline ends. CDR3 in amino acids: CASRGAMNTEAFF. The CDR3 bases are TGTGCCAGCAGGGGGGCCATGAACACTGAAGCTTTCTTT.

This clone was detected only once. The chain uses TRBV28 and TRBJ2-2, with 9 bases that match TRBD1. Germline V gene data show CDR1 as MDHEN and CDR2 as SYDVKM. The CDR3 totals 16 residues. The ends lost 6 bases at V and 5 bases at J; junction bases unmatched: 10. CDR3 DNA: TGTGCCAGCAGCGGGCCGGGACAGGGACGAACCGGGGAGCTGTTTTTT. Residues: CASSGPGQGRTGELFF.

This chain's CDR3 is CASSGRGFYGYTF. The CDR3 DNA sequence: TGTGCCAGCAGCGGCCGGGGGTTCTATGGCTACACCTTC. V usage is TRBV7-2 and J usage is TRBJ1-2, with D tentatively TRBD1 (5 bases). The CDR3 extends over 13 amino acids. Per the germline V gene, CDR1 is SGHTA and CDR2 is FQGNSA. Trimming took 5 bases from V and 4 from J, leaving 11 bases between them.

The rearrangement joins TRBV3-1 (or the pseudogene TRBV3-2) to TRBJ1-3; D may be TRBD1 (6 bases). The CDR3 contains 16 residues. The germline V gene encodes CDR1 LGHDT and CDR2 YNNKEL (reference sequence). Trimming pared 3 bases from V and 15 bases from J, leaving 27 bases between. The CDR3 coding sequence is TGTGCCAGCAGCCACCATTCTTCAGGGGACTCCGGGCACCGATATTTT. Translating it yields CASSHHSSGDSGHRYF.

This CDR3 is CASSIGAGPLEAFF. DNA of the CDR3: TGTGCCAGTAGTATAGGCGCGGGACCTCTTGAAGCTTTCTTT. The genes are TRBV19 and TRBJ1-1, with a tentative D call TRBD1 (5 bases). Germline CDR1 is LNHDA and CDR2 is SQIVND (reference sequence). The V end lost 1 base, the J end lost 7 bases, and 13 bases lay between the germline ends. This CDR3 region has 14 residues. Full variable domain (rest looked up from reference TRBV19 and TRBJ1-1): DGGITQSPKYLFRKEGQNVTLSCEQNLNHDAMYWYRQDPGQGLRLIYYSQIVNDFQKGDIAEGYSVSREKKESFPLTVTSAQKNPTAFYLCASSIGAGPLEAFFGQGTRLTVV.

J is TRBJ2-2 and V is TRBV7-2, with D possibly TRBD2 on 5 matching bases. V lost 1 base and J lost 6, with 15 bases in between. CDR3 size: 16 residues. Germline CDR1 reads SGHTA; CDR2 reads FQGNSA. The CDR3 sequence: CASSLGGLDIPGELFF. The CDR3 DNA reads as TGTGCCAGCAGCTTAGGCGGGTTGGATATCCCCGGGGAGCTGTTTTTT.

The chain uses TRBV18 and TRBJ2-3, with a weak D call TRBD1 (6 bases). The CDR3 has 16 residues. In germline, CDR1 is KGHSH, CDR2 LQKENI. Trimming shortened V by 5 bases and J by 1 base, and 16 bases separated the two germline ends. The CDR3 here is CASSDPGHHGTDTQYF. Here the CDR3 DNA reads TGTGCCAGCTCAGATCCGGGACACCATGGCACAGATACGCAGTATTTT.

The chain is built from TRBV30 and TRBJ1-1; 8 bases are a match to TRBD1. CDR1 and CDR2 from the germline V gene are GTSNPN and SVGIG (reference sequence). Trimming cost V 5 bases and J 0 bases; bases outside gene matches: 2. This CDR3 has 13 amino acids. The CDR3 region is CAWSQGVNTEAFF. In DNA, the CDR3 is TGTGCCTGGTCACAGGGGGTGAACACTGAAGCTTTCTTT.

The chain carries TRBV4-1 and TRBJ1-2; possibly TRBD1 for D (5 bases). Germline-derived CDR1 and CDR2 are MGHRA and YSYEKL. Deletions cut 3 bases from V and 2 bases from J, with 25 bases between. The CDR3 length is 19 residues. DNA of the CDR3: TGCGCCAGCAGCCAGGGTAGCTTCTCTCGGGGGGGGGTAAACTATGGCTACACCTTC. Translated, it gives CASSQGSFSRGGVNYGYTF.

The chain couples TRBV27 to TRBJ2-7, with a possible D match to TRBD2 (5 bases). V gave up 6 bases and J gave up 0 bases, with 21 bases separating them. This CDR3 region has 17 residues. Germline V gene data show CDR1 as MNHEY and CDR2 as SMNVEV (reference sequence). CDR3 residues: CASSPRTGVKGSYEQYF. The CDR3 DNA reads TGTGCCAGCAGCCCCCGGACTGGGGTCAAAGGCTCCTACGAGCAGTACTTC.

The V gene is TRBV4-1, the J gene TRBJ2-7, with TRBD2 as a possible D gene (6 bases). CDR1 is MGHRA, CDR2 YSYEKL, per germline. This CDR3 contains 15 residues. The ends were cut back, 0 bases at V and 3 bases at J, with 12 bases in the middle. The CDR3 nucleotides read TGCGCCAGCAGCCAAGATCGGGGGAGTTTCTACGAGCAGTACTTC. Translated: CASSQDRGSFYEQYF.

This sequence joins TRBV9 and TRBJ2-7; 8 nucleotides line up with TRBD2. The CDR3 has 14 residues. V lost 0 bases and J lost 3; bases outside the gene matches: 2. CDR1 is SGDLS, CDR2 YYNGEE, per germline. CDR3 in amino acids: CASSVDSGVYEQYF. The CDR3, as DNA: TGTGCCAGCAGCGTAGATAGCGGGGTCTACGAGCAGTACTTC.

This clone was seen a single time. The chain is built from TRBV4-2 and TRBJ1-1; perhaps TRBD1 as D (6 bases). CDR3 length equals 15 residues. CDR1 is LGHNA, CDR2 YNFKEQ, per germline. Trimming removed 4 bases from V and 3 bases from J, with 15 bases in between. The CDR3 DNA sequence: TGTGCCAGCAGCCCCGCCAGGGGATATGACACTGAAGCTTTCTTT. It codes for CASSPARGYDTEAFF.

In this sample, this clone turned up once. The chain carries TRBV6-5 and TRBJ2-3, with unresolved D. Deletions cut 0 bases from V and 6 bases from J, with 10 bases between. The germline V gene encodes CDR1 MNHEY and CDR2 SVGAGI. This CDR3 has 14 residues. CDR3 sequence: CASSYSPSTDTQYF. The CDR3, as DNA: TGTGCCAGCAGTTACTCCCCCAGTACTGATACGCAGTATTTT.

Here the CDR3 reads CASSQRTSGGAVRSYEQYF. CDR3 coding DNA: TGCGCCAGCAGCCAACGGACTAGCGGGGGGGCCGTTCGGTCCTACGAGCAGTACTTC. The chain joins TRBV4-1 to TRBJ2-7; 15 nucleotides align to TRBD2. CDR3 length: 19 amino acids. Germline V gives CDR1 MGHRA, CDR2 YSYEKL. With 2 bases clipped from V and 1 base from J, the junction kept 9 bases outside the gene matches.

About this clone itself: Mismatch with germline at one junction end may stem from a read error. The chain uses TRBV28 and TRBJ2-4; 10 positions agree with TRBD1. Looked up from germline, CDR1 is MDHEN and CDR2 is SYDVKM. This CDR3 is 14 amino acids long. CDR3: CASSSGQGKVLGSF. For the CDR3, the DNA is TGTGCCAGCAGTTCGGGACAGGGGAAGGTTTTAGGAAGCTTC.

The count of this clone is one. The chain joins TRBV2 to TRBJ1-1; possible D gene TRBD1, 5 bases. The V and J ends lost 9 bases and 0 bases respectively, with 8 bases between them. The CDR3 loop spans 12 amino acids. Looked up from germline, CDR1 is SNHLY and CDR2 is FYNNEI. The CDR3 protein is CASGGVNTEAFF. CDR3 sequence (DNA): TGTGCCAGTGGGGGAGTGAACACTGAAGCTTTCTTT.

The genes are TRBV5-1 and TRBJ2-2; TRBD2 agrees at 12 bases. V lost 2 bases, J lost 7 bases, and 6 bases stayed unmatched. CDR3 length equals 16 residues. CDR1 and CDR2 (germline): SGHRS, YFSETQ. CDR3 residues: CASSFPSGGANGELFF. CDR3 nucleotide sequence: TGCGCCAGCAGCTTCCCTAGCGGGGGGGCCAACGGGGAGCTGTTTTTT.

The chain has TRBV19 and TRBJ1-6, with 8 positions matching TRBD1. After removal of 7 bases from V and 10 bases from J, the junction contained 12 bases not matched to a gene. In germline, CDR1 is LNHDA, CDR2 SQIVND (reference sequence). This CDR3 is 15 amino acids long. The CDR3 nucleotides read TGTGCCAGTAAATTCCCGGGACAGGAAAACTCACCCCTCCACTTT. As protein: CASKFPGQENSPLHF.

V usage is TRBV7-6 and J usage is TRBJ1-2; possibly TRBD1 for D (6 bases). CDR3 length: 13 amino acids. Trimming took off 5 bases at V and 8 bases at J, with 15 bases between the two ends. Germline V gene data show CDR1 as SGHVS and CDR2 as FNYEAQ. CDR3 sequence reads: CASSPDRQVGYTF. CDR3 bases: TGTGCCAGCAGCCCGGACCGACAGGTCGGCTACACCTTC.

This clone has just a few counts. The chain carries TRBV6-1 and TRBJ1-2, with 10 bases matching TRBD1. The CDR3 consists of 15 residues. Germline values: CDR1 MNHNS, CDR2 SASEGT. Trimming removed 1 base from V and 2 bases from J; junction bases left unmatched: 1. In DNA form, the CDR3 reads TGTGCCAGCAGTGAAGTGGGACAGGGGAACTATGGCTACACCTTC. This gives the protein CASSEVGQGNYGYTF.

The rearrangement uses TRBV6-5 and TRBJ2-2; 7 bases are shared with TRBD1. V dropped 5 bases and J dropped 5; count of bases not matched to a gene: 5. Germline CDR1 MNHEY, CDR2 SVGAGI. The CDR3 is made up of 14 amino acids. CDR3 protein: CASSRGQQTGELFF. For the CDR3, the DNA is TGTGCCAGCAGTAGGGGACAGCAAACCGGGGAGCTGTTTTTT.

This sequence joins TRBV5-1 and TRBJ2-3; 12 nucleotides align to TRBD2. There are 17 residues in the CDR3. CDR1 and CDR2 from the germline V gene are SGHRS and YFSETQ. V lost 4 bases and J lost 5; bases outside the gene matches: 11. This CDR3 is CASSADLAGGLQDTQYF. CDR3 in DNA: TGCGCCAGCAGCGCAGATCTAGCGGGGGGGCTTCAAGATACGCAGTATTTT.

This clone was found once. The chain has TRBV4-1 and TRBJ1-2; D is unclear. The CDR3 runs 13 residues. The germline V gene encodes CDR1 MGHRA and CDR2 YSYEKL. V was cut by 0 bases and J by 6 bases, with 8 bases left in between. This CDR3 reads CASSQDLADGYTF. CDR3 DNA: TGCGCCAGCAGCCAAGATCTGGCAGATGGCTACACCTTC.

The chain combines TRBV23-1 with TRBJ1-1; unclear D gene. TRBV23-1 has ORF status, its function being uncertain. Deletions cut 3 bases from V and 0 bases from J, with 29 bases between. The CDR3 extends over 21 amino acids. Written as DNA, the CDR3 is TGCGCCAGCAGTCAGCAAAATGACCGGCCGACAATTCTTGTATTGAACACTGAAGCTTTCTTT. This sequence encodes CASSQQNDRPTILVLNTEAFF.

The V call is TRBV18, the J call TRBJ1-6; D is unclear. Trimming removed 6 bases at V and 8 bases at J, with 23 bases between. Germline CDR1 KGHSH, CDR2 LQKENI. This CDR3 has 17 residues. In DNA form, the CDR3 reads TGTGCCAGCTCCCCTTCCATTTATCCTACGGAGCATTCACCCCTCCACTTT. This encodes CASSPSIYPTEHSPLHF. The full variable domain, rest sourced from reference TRBV18 and TRBJ1-6, is NAGVMQNPRHLVRRRGQEARLRCSPMKGHSHVYWYRQLPEEGLKFMVYLQKENIIDESGMPKERFSAEFPKEGPSILRIQQVVRGDSAAYFCASSPSIYPTEHSPLHFGNGTRLTVT.

The J gene is TRBJ1-1, the V gene TRBV7-8, with D possibly matching TRBD1 (5 bases). V lost 4 bases and J 2 bases, leaving 8 bases between the germline ends. CDR3 length: 13 amino acids. Germline V gives CDR1 SGHVS, CDR2 FQNEAQ. CDR3 sequence reads: CASSSDSNTEAFF. DNA for the CDR3: TGTGCCAGCAGCTCAGACAGTAACACTGAAGCTTTCTTT.

This rearrangement joins TRBV20-1 to TRBJ1-5, with 8 bases aligning to TRBD1. This CDR3 is built from 15 residues. The J segment lost 5 bases and the V segment lost 3 bases, leaving 9 bases of the junction unmatched. In germline, CDR1 is DFQATT, CDR2 SNEGSKA (reference sequence). CDR3 loop: CSASPGQGGYQPQHF. The CDR3, as DNA: TGCAGTGCTAGTCCCGGACAGGGAGGCTATCAGCCCCAGCATTTT.